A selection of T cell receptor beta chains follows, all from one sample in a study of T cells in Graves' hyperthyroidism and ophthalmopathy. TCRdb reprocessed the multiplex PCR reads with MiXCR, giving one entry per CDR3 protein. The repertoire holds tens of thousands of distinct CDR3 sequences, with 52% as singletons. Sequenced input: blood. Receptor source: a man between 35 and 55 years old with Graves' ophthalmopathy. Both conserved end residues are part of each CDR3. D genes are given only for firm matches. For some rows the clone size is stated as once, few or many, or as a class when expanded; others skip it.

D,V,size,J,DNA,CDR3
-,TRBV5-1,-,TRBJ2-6,-,CASSLRESSPLHFGANVLTF
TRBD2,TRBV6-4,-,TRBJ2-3,TGTGCCAGCAGCCCGGGACTAGCGGAGGTAGATACGCAGTATTTT,CASSPGLAEVDTQYF
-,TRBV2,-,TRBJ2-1,TGTGCCAGCAGTGTGGCGGTAGGGTACAATGAGCAGTTCTTC,CASSVAVGYNEQFF
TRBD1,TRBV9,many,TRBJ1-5,TGTGCCAGCAGCGTTGGACAGGTCTATCAGCCCCAGCATTTT,CASSVGQVYQPQHF
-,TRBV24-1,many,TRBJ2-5,TGTGCCACCAGTGGTGGCAGGGGCAGACAAGAGACCCAGTACTTC,CATSGGRGRQETQYF
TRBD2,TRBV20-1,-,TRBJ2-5,TGCAGTGCCGAGATAGGACTAGCGGGAATTGTGGAGACCCAGTACTTC,CSAEIGLAGIVETQYF
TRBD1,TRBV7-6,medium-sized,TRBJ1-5,TGTGCCAGCAGCTTAGATAGGACAGGGCATCAGCCCCAGCATTTT,CASSLDRTGHQPQHF
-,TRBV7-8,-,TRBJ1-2,TGTGCCAGCAGCTCCCCCCGGGCAGGGGCCAGCTATGGCTACACCTTC,CASSSPRAGASYGYTF
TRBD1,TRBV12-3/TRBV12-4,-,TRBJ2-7,TGTGCCAGCAGGACGACAGGGGGCCACGAGCAGTGCTTC,CASRTTGGHEQCF
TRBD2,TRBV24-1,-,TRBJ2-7,TGTGCCACCAGTGATCCCGGGACTAGCGGGAGAGGTCGGGAGCAGTACTTC,CATSDPGTSGRGREQYF
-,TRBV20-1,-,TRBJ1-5,TGCAGTGCTAGTAATGGACAGCCTAGCAATCAGCCCCAGCATTTT,CSASNGQPSNQPQHF
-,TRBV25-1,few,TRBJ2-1,TGTGCCAGCAGTATGATGCGGGGAGACGAGCAGTTCTTC,CASSMMRGDEQFF
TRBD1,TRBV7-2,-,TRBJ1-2,TGCGCCAGCAGCCAAGGGACAGGGGAGTGCTATGGCTACACCTTC,CASSQGTGECYGYTF
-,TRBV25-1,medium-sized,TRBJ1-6,TGTGCCAGCAGTCTGGGGCAGGGAGTTTCACCCCTCCACTTT,CASSLGQGVSPLHF
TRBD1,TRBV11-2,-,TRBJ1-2,TGTGCCAGCAGCACACAGGGGGCCTACCATGGCTACATCTTC,CASSTQGAYHGYIF
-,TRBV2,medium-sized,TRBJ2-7,TGTGCCAGCAGTGAATGGGGTGTAAGCTACGAGCAGTACTTC,CASSEWGVSYEQYF
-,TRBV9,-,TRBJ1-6,TGTGCCAGCAGTCGATCTCCGGACACCCCTCGGACACCCCTCCACTTT,CASSRSPDTPRTPLHF
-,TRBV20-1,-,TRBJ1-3,TGCAGTGCCCCGGGACCTGGAAACACCATATATTTT,CSAPGPGNTIYF
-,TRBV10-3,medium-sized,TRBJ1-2,TGTGCCATCAGTGAGGGCAGGGGTGAGGTTTTGGGCTACACCTTC,CAISEGRGEVLGYTF
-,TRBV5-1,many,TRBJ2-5,TGCGCCAGCAGCTCGTTTGAGGGGGAGACCCAGTACTTC,CASSSFEGETQYF
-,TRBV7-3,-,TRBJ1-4,TGTGCCAGCAGCCCTAGACCAGGGGAGAAACTGTTTTTT,CASSPRPGEKLFF
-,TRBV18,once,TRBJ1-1,TGTGCCAGCTCACGTCAGGGTATGGGGAACACTGAAGCTTTCTTT,CASSRQGMGNTEAFF
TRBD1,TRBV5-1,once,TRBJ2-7,TGCGCCAGCCAACAGGGGGGCGCTTCCTACGAGCAGTACTTC,CASQQGGASYEQYF
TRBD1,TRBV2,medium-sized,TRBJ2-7,TGTGCCAGCACTGGGAGACAGGGTAGGCTGGAGCAGTACTTC,CASTGRQGRLEQYF
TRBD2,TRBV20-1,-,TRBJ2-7,TGCAGTGCTAGGATGCTAGCGGGAACCTCCTACGAGCAGTACTTC,CSARMLAGTSYEQYF
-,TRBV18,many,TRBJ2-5,TGTGCCAGCTCACCTGCTTACGGGGGCCAAGAGACCCAGTACTTC,CASSPAYGGQETQYF
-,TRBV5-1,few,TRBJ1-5,TGCGCCAGCAGCTTGACACCTAGCAATCAGCCCCAGCATTTT,CASSLTPSNQPQHF
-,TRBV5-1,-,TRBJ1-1,TGCGCCAGCAGCTTGCTGGCTAGCGGGTCTGCGCGTGCCACTGAAGCTTTCTTT,CASSLLASGSARATEAFF
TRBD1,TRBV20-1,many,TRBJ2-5,TGCAGTGCTAGAGCCGGGACAGGGTTAGGCGTGGGGGAGACCCAGTACTTC,CSARAGTGLGVGETQYF
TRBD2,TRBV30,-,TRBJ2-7,TGTGCCTGGAGCAGCCTAGCGGGGGGCCTCTCCGACCCTCGATCCTACGAGCAGTACTTC,CAWSSLAGGLSDPRSYEQYF
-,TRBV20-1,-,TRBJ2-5,TGCAGTGCTACCTTACTATCGGGAGCACCCCGGGAGACCCAGTACTTC,CSATLLSGAPRETQYF
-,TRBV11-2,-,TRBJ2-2,TGTGCCAGCAGCTCGACCTGGCAAAGGTTTTTT,CASSSTWQRFF
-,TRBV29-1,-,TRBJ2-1,TGCAGCGTTAACCCCGGGACATCAGCGAATGAGCAGTTCTTC,CSVNPGTSANEQFF
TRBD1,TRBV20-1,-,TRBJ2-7,TGCAGTGCTAGAGGACAGGGGGTTACCTACGAGCAGTACTTC,CSARGQGVTYEQYF
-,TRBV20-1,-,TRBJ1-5,TGCAGTGCTAGTCAGGCCCAGCATTTT,CSASQAQHF
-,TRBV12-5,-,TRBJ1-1,TGTGCTAGTGGTTTGGCTACCCGAAACAATGAGCAGTGCTTT,CASGLATRNNEQCF
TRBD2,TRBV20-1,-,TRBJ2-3,TGCGGTGCTAGCGGGGGCGCAGATACGCAGTATTTT,CGASGGADTQYF
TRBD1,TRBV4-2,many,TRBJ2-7,TGTGCCAGCAGCCAATACCGGGACAGCTCCTACGAGCAGTACTTC,CASSQYRDSSYEQYF
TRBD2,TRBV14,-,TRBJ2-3,TGTGCCAGCAGCGACATACTAGCGGGAGGGGATACGCAGTATTTT,CASSDILAGGDTQYF
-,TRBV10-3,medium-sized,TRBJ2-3,TGTGCGACGCACTCGGAGACAGATACGCAGTATTTT,CATHSETDTQYF
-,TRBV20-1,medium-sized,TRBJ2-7,TGCAGTGCTTCCGACAGCTACGAGCAGTACTTC,CSASDSYEQYF
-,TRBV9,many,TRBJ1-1,TGTGCCAGCAGCGTTGGTGGGGGGCTAAACACTGAAGCTTTCTTT,CASSVGGGLNTEAFF
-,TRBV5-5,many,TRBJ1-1,TGTGCCAGCAGCGTAAGGCCCCCGGGCACTGAAGCTTTCTTT,CASSVRPPGTEAFF
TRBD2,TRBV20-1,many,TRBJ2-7,TGCAGTGCTAGACTTGGGACTAACTACGAGCAGTACTTC,CSARLGTNYEQYF
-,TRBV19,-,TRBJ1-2,TGTGCCAGTAGTTCGTCCGGGTCATCCTATGGCTACACCTTC,CASSSSGSSYGYTF
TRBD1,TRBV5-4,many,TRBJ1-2,TGTGCCAGCAGCTTGGACCTACAGGGGGTGGGAGGCTACACCTTC,CASSLDLQGVGGYTF
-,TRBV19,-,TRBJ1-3,TGTGCCAGTAGTACCGGGACGGTCTCTGGAAACACCATATATTTT,CASSTGTVSGNTIYF
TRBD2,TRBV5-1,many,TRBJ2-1,TGCGCCAGCAGCGACGGACTAGCGGGAGTCGATGAGCAGTTCTTC,CASSDGLAGVDEQFF
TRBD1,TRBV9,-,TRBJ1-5,TGTGCCAGCAGCGAACAGGGGAGCAATCAGCCCCAGCATTTT,CASSEQGSNQPQHF
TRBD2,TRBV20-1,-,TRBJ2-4,TGCAGTGCCCACCCGTGGGGTTTGCGGGGGACTGGGGCCAAAAACATTCAGTACTTC,CSAHPWGLRGTGAKNIQYF
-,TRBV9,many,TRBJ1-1,TGTGCCAGCAGCCCCAGACCCCCAGGGGTGGCGAACACTGAAGCTTTCTTT,CASSPRPPGVANTEAFF
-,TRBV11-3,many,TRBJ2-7,TGTGCCAGCAGCCTCGCGCGCCAGTCCTACGAGCAGTACTTC,CASSLARQSYEQYF
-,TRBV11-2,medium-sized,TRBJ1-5,TGTGCCAGCAGCCCAGGGACCAATCAGCCCCAGCATTTT,CASSPGTNQPQHF
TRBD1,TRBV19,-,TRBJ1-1,TGTGCCAGTAGCCCAAACACTGGGACAGGGGGCTACACTGAAGCTTTCTTT,CASSPNTGTGGYTEAFF
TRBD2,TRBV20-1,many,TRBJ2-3,TGCAGTGCTCCTCCAAACGGACTAGCGGGGACTAGCACAGATACGCAGTATTTT,CSAPPNGLAGTSTDTQYF